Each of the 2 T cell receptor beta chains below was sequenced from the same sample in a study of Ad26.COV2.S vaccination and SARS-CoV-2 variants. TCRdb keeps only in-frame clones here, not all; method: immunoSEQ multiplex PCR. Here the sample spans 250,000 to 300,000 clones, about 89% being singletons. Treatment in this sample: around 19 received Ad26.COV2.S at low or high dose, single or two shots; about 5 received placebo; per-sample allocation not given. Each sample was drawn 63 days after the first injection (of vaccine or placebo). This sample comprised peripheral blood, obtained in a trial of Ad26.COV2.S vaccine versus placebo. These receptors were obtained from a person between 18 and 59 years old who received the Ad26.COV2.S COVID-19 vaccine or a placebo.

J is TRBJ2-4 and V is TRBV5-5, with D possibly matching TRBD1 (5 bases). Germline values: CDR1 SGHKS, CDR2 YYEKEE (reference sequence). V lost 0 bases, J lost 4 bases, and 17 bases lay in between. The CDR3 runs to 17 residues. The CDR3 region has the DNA TGTGCCAGCAGCTTGGCCGGAGTAGGGGCCTGGAAAAACATTCAGTACTTC. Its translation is CASSLAGVGAWKNIQYF.

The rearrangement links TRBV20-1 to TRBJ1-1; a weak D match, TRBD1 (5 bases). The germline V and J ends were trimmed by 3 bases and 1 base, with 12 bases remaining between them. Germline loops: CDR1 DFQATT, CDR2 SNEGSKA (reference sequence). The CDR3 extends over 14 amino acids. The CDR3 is CSASGRQTNTEAFF. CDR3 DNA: TGCAGTGCTAGTGGCCGACAGACGAACACTGAAGCTTTCTTT.